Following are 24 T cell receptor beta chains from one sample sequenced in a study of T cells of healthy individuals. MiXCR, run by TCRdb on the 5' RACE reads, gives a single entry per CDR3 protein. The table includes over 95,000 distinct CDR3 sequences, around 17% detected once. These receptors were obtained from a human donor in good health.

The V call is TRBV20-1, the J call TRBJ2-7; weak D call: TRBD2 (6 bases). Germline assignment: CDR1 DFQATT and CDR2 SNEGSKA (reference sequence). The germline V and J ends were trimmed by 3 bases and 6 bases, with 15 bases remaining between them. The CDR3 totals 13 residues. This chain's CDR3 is CSARWRGLGEQYF. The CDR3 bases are TGCAGTGCTAGGTGGCGGGGCTTGGGCGAGCAGTACTTC.

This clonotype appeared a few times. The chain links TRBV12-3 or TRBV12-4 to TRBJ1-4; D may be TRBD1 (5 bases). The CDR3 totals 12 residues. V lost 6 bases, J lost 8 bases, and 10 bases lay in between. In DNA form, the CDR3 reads TGTGCCAGCAGCGGACATGGAGAAAAACTGTTTTTT. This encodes CASSGHGEKLFF.

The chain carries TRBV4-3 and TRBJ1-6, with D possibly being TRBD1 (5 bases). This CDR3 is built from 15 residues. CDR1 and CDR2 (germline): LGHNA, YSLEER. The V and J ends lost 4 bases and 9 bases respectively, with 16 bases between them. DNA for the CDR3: TGCGCCAGCAGCCCTCTCCGGGACGAGAGTTCACCCCTCCACTTT. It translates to CASSPLRDESSPLHF.

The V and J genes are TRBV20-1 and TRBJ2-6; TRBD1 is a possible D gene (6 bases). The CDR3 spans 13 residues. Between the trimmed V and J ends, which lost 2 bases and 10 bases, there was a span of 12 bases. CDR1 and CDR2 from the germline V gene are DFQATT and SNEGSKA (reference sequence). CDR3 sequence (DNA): TGCAGTGCTAGAACCAGGGGAATGAACGTCCTGACTTTC. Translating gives CSARTRGMNVLTF.

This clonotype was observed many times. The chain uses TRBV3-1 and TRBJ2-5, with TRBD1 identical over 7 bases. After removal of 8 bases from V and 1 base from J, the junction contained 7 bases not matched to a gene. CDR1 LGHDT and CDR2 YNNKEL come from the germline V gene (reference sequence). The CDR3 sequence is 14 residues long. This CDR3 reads CASGGYRGQETQYF. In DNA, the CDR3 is TGTGCCAGCGGGGGTTACAGGGGCCAAGAGACCCAGTACTTC.

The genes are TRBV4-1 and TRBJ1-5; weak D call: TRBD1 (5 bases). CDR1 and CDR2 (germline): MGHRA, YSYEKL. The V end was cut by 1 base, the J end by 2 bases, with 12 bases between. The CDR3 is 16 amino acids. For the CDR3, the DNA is TGCGCCAGCAGCCAAGTCGCGCAGGGTCGCAATCAGCCCCAGCATTTT. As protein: CASSQVAQGRNQPQHF.

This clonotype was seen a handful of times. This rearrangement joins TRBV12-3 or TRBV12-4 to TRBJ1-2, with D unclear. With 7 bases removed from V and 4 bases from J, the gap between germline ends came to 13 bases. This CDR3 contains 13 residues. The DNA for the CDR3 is TGTGCCAGCACACGAGGAGGTTCCTATGGCTACACCTTC. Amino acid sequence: CASTRGGSYGYTF.

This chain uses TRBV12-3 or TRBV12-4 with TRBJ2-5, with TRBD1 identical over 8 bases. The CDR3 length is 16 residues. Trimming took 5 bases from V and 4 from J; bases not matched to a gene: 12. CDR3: CASSPPLGTGRETQYF. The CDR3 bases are TGTGCCAGCAGTCCTCCCTTAGGGACAGGTCGAGAGACCCAGTACTTC.

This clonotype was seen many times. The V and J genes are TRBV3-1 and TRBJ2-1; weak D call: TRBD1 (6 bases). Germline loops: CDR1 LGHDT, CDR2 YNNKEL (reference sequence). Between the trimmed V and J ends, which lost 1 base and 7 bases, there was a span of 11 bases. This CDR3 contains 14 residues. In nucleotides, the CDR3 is TGTGCCAGCAGCCAAGCCGCTCAGGGGAATGAGCAGTTCTTC. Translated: CASSQAAQGNEQFF.

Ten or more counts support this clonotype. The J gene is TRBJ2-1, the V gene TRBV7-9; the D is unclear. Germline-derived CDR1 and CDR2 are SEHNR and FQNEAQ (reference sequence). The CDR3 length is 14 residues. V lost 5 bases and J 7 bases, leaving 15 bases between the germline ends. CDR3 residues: CASSQLSFGNEQFF. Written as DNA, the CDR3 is TGTGCCAGCAGCCAGCTTTCGTTTGGGAATGAGCAGTTCTTC.

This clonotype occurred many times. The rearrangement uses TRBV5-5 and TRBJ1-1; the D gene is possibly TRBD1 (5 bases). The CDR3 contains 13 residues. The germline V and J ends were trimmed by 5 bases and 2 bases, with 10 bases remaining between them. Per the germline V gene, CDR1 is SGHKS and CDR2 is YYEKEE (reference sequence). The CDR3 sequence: CASRRDLNTEAFF. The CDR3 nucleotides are TGTGCCAGCAGACGGGACCTTAACACTGAAGCTTTCTTT.

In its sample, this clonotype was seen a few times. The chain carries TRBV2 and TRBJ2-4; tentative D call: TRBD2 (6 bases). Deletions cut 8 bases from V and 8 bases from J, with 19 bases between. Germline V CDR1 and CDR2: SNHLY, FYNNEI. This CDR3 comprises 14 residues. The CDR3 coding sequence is TGTGCCAGCTACACCCGGGGCCCGGGAGACATTCAGTACTTC. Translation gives CASYTRGPGDIQYF. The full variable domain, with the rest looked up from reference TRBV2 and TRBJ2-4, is EPEVTQTPSHQVTQMGQEVILRCVPISNHLYFYWYRQILGQKVEFLVSFYNNEISEKSEIFDDQFSVERPDGSNFTLKIRSTKLEDSAMYFCASYTRGPGDIQYFGAGTRLSVL.

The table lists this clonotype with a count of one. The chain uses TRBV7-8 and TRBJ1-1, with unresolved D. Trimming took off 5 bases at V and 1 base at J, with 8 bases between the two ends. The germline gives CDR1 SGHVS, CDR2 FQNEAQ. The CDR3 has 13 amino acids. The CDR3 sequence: CASSVRQNTEAFF. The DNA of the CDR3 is TGTGCCAGCAGCGTACGACAGAACACTGAAGCTTTCTTT.

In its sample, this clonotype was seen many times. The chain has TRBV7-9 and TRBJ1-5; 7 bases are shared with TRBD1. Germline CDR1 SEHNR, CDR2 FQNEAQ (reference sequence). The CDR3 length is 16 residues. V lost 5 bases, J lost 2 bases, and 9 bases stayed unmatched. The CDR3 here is CASSPTGSRGNQPQHF. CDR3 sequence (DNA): TGTGCCAGCAGCCCGACAGGGTCGAGGGGCAATCAGCCCCAGCATTTT.

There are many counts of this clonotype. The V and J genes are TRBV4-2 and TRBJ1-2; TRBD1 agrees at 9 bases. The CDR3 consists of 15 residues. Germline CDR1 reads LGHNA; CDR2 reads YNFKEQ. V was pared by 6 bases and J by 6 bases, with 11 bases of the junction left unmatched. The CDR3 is CASRRSGTGIDGYTF. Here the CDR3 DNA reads TGTGCCAGCAGAAGATCCGGGACAGGGATAGATGGCTACACCTTC.

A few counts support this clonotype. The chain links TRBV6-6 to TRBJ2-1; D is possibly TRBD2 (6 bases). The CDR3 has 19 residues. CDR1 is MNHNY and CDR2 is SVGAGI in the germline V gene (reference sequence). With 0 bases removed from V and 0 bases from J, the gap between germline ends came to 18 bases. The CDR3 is CASSYSNIGRHHSYNEQFF. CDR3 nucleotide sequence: TGTGCCAGCAGTTACTCGAATATCGGGAGACACCACTCCTACAATGAGCAGTTCTTC.

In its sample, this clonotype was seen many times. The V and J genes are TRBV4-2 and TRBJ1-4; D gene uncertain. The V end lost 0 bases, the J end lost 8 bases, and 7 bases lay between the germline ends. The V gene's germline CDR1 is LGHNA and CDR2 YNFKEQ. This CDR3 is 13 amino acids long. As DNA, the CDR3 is TGTGCCAGCAGCCAAGAGGTCAGCGAAAAACTGTTTTTT. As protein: CASSQEVSEKLFF.

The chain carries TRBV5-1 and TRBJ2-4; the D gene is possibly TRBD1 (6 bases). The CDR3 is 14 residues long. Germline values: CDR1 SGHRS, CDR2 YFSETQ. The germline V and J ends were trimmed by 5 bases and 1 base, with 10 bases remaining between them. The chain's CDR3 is CASRTQGAKNIQYF. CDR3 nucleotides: TGCGCCAGCAGGACCCAGGGGGCCAAAAACATTCAGTACTTC.

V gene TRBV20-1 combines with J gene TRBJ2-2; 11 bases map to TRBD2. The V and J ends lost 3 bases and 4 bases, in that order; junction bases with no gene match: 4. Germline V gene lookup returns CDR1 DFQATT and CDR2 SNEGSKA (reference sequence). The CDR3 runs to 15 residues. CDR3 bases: TGCAGTGCTAGCCCTAGCGGGAGGAGCACCGGGGAGCTGTTTTTT. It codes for CSASPSGRSTGELFF.

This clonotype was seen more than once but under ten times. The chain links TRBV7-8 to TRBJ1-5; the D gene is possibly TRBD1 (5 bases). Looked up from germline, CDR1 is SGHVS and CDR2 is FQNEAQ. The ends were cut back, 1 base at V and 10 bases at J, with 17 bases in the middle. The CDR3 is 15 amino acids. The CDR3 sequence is CASSLGGTGVSPQHF. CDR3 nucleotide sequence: TGTGCCAGCAGCTTAGGAGGGACGGGCGTAAGTCCCCAGCATTTT.

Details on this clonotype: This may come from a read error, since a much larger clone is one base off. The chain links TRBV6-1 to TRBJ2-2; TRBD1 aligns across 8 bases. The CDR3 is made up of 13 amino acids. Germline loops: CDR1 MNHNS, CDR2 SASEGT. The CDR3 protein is CASRDRDTEELFF. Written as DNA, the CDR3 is TGTGCCAGCAGGGACAGGGACACCGAGGAGCTGTTTTTT.

The CDR3 region is CSALKAGGAETQYF. The CDR3 DNA sequence: TGCAGTGCGCTAAAGGCGGGTGGAGCGGAGACCCAGTACTTC. The gene calls are TRBV20-1 and TRBJ2-5, with TRBD2 as a possible D gene (5 bases). Deletions cut 6 bases from V and 5 bases from J, with 19 bases between. Germline V lookup: CDR1 DFQATT, CDR2 SNEGSKA (reference sequence). CDR3 length: 14 residues.

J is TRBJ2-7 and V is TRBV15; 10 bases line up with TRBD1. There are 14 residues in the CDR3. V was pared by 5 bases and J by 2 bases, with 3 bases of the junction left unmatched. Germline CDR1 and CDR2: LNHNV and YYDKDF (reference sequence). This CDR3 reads CATSVDRGPYEQYF. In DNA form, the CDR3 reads TGTGCCACCAGCGTAGACAGGGGGCCCTACGAGCAGTACTTC.

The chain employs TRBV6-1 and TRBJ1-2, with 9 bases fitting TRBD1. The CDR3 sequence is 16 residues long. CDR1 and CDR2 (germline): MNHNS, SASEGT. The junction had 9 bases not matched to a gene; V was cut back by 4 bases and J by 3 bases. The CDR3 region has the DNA TGTGCCAGCAGTGCGAACCAGGGACAGGGAGACTATGGCTACACCTTC. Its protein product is CASSANQGQGDYGYTF.